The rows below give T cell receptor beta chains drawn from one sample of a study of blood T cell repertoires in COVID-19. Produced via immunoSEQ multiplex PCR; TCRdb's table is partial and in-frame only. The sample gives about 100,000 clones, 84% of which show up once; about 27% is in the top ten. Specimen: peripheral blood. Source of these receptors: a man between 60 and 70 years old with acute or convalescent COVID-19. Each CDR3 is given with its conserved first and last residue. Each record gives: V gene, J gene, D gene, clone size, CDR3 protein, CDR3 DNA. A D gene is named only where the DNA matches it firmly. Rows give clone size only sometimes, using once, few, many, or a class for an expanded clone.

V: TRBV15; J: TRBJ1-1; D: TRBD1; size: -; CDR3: CATSAKTGESEAFF; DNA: TGTGCCACCAGCGCTAAGACAGGGGAATCTGAAGCTTTCTTT
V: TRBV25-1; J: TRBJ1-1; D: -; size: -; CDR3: CASSEEWGSYGPNTEAFF; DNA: TGTGCCAGCAGTGAAGAGTGGGGCTCCTATGGACCGAACACTGAAGCTTTCTTT
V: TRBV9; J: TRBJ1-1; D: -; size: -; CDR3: CASSVAPGANTEAFF; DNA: TGTGCCAGCAGCGTAGCTCCAGGGGCGAACACTGAAGCTTTCTTT
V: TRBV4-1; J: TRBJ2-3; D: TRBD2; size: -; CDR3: CASSRGLAEIADTQYF; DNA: TGCGCCAGCAGCCGCGGACTAGCGGAGATCGCAGATACGCAGTATTTT
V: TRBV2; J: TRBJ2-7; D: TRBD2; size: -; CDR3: CACYFGGTGAYEQYF; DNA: TGTGCCTGCTATTTCGGGGGGACTGGTGCCTACGAGCAGTACTTC
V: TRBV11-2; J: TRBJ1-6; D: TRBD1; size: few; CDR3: CASSLEQGAYNSPLHF; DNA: TGTGCCAGCAGCTTAGAACAGGGGGCCTATAATTCACCCCTCCACTTT
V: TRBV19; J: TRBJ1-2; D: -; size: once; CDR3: CAISTSYFDGYTF; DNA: TGTGCCATTTCCACTAGCTATTTCGATGGCTACACCTTC
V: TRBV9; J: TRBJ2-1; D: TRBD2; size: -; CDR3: CASSVGAGGYYNEQFF; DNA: TGTGCCAGCAGCGTAGGGGCGGGAGGGTACTACAATGAGCAGTTCTTC
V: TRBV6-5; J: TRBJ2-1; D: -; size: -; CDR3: CASSRTAEQFF; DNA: TGTGCCAGCAGTAGGACTGCTGAGCAGTTCTTC
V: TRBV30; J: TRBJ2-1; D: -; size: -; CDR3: CAWSQGSSYNEQFF; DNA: TGTGCCTGGAGCCAGGGGAGCTCCTACAATGAGCAGTTCTTC
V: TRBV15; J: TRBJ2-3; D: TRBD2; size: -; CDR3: CATSSFSAGVSTDTQYF; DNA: TGTGCCACCAGCAGTTTTTCTGCGGGGGTTTCAACAGATACGCAGTATTTT
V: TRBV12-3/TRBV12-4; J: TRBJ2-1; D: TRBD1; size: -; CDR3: CASSPDRVPFF; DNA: TGTGCCAGCAGTCCAGACAGGGTTCCGTTCTTC
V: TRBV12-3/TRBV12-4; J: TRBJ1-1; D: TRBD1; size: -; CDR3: CAGSSGQKAFF; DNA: TGTGCCGGCAGTTCGGGACAGAAAGCTTTCTTT
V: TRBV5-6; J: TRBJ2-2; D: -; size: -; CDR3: CASSVGRGSAGELFF; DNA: TGTGCCAGCAGCGTAGGCCGTGGGAGTGCCGGGGAGCTGTTTTTT
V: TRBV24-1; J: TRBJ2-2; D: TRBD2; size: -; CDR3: CATRSKAGGYTGELFF; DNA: TGTGCCACCAGATCCAAAGCGGGAGGGTACACCGGGGAGCTGTTTTTT
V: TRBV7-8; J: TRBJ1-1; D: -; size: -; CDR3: CASSKTENTEAFF; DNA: TGTGCCAGCAGCAAAACAGAGAACACTGAAGCTTTCTTT
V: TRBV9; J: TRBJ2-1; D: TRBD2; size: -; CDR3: CASSGPLAGGPRSYNEQFF; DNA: TGTGCCAGCAGCGGACCACTAGCGGGAGGGCCAAGGTCCTACAATGAGCAGTTCTTC
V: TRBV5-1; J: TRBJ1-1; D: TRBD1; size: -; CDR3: CASSLAGGDEAFF; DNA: TGCGCCAGCAGCTTGGCAGGGGGCGATGAAGCTTTCTTT
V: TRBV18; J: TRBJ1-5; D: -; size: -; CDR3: CASSLLAQDQPQHF; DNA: TGTGCCAGCTCCCTCCTAGCCCAGGATCAGCCCCAGCATTTT
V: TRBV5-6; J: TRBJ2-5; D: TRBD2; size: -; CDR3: CASSLGREGQETQYF; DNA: TGTGCCAGCAGCTTGGGGCGGGAGGGACAAGAGACCCAGTACTTC
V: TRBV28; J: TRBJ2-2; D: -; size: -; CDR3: CASSPRGLRAGELFF; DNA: TGTGCCAGCTCACCTCGCGGGTTAAGGGCCGGGGAGCTGTTTTTT
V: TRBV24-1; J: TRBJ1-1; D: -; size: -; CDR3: CATSDLIFSYEAFF; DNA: TGTGCCACCAGTGATTTGATTTTTTCGTATGAAGCTTTCTTT
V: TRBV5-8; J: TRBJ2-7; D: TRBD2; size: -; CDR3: CASSLTWTSGRSYEQYF; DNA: TGTGCCAGCAGCTTGACATGGACTAGCGGTAGATCCTACGAGCAGTACTTC
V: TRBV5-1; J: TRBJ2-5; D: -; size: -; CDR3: CASSLAVPQETQYF; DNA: TGCGCCAGCAGCTTGGCCGTCCCCCAAGAGACCCAGTACTTC
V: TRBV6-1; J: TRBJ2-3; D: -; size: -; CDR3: CASSEGEVLTKDTQYF; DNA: TGTGCCAGCAGTGAAGGGGAGGTACTAACTAAAGATACGCAGTATTTT
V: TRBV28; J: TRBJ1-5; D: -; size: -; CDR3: CASVRVSNQPQHF; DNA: TGTGCCAGCGTCCGAGTGAGCAATCAGCCCCAGCATTTT
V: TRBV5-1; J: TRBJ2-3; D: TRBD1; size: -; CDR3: CASSLRQGATDTQYF; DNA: TGCGCCAGCAGCCTAAGACAGGGGGCTACAGATACGCAGTATTTT
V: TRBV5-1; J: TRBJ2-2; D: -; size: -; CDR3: CASSVSDTGELFF; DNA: TGCGCCAGCAGCGTTAGCGACACCGGGGAGCTGTTTTTT
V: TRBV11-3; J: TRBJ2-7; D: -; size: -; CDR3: CASSNTRDEQYF; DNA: TGTGCCAGCAGCAATACCCGGGACGAGCAGTACTTC
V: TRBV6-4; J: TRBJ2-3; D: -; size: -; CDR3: CASSDSVASGTDTQYF; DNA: TGTGCCAGCAGTGACTCGGTGGCTAGCGGCACAGATACGCAGTATTTT
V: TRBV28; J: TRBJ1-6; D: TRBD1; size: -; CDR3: CASNKDRVGSPLHF; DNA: TGTGCCAGCAACAAGGACAGGGTGGGCTCACCCCTCCACTTT
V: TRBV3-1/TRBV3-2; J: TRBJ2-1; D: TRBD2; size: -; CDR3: CASSQGGGRADEQFF; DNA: TGTGCCAGCAGCCAAGGGGGCGGGAGGGCCGATGAGCAGTTCTTC
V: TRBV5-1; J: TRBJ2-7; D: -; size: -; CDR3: CASTTEGGSSYEQYF; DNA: TGCGCCAGCACCACCGAAGGGGGTAGCTCCTACGAGCAGTACTTC
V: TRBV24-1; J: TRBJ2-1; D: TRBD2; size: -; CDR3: CATSDSAGGRNEQFF; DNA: TGTGCCACCAGTGATTCAGCGGGAGGTCGGAATGAGCAGTTCTTC
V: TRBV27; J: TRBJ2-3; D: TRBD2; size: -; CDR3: CASSLSPPGRKLAGPLFTDTQYF; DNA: TGTGCCAGCAGCCTCTCCCCCCCGGGAAGAAAACTAGCGGGGCCGCTGTTCACAGATACGCAGTATTTT
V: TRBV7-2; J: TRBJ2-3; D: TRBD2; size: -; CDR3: CASSSPMTSGRRGDTQYF; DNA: TGTGCCAGCAGCTCTCCAATGACTAGCGGGAGGAGGGGAGATACGCAGTATTTT
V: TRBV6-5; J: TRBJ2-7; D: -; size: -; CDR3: CASSYDAAGAPYEQYF; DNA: TGTGCCAGCAGTTACGACGCGGCAGGGGCCCCATACGAGCAGTACTTC
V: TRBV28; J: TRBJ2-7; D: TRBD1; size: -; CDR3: CASSEWVRQGRKKQYF; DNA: TGTGCCAGCAGCGAGTGGGTGCGACAGGGACGAAAAAAGCAGTACTTC
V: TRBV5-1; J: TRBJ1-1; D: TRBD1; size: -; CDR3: CASSPSSGGTEAFF; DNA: TGCGCCAGCAGCCCCTCGTCAGGGGGCACTGAAGCTTTCTTT
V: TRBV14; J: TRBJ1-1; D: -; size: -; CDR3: CASSQDEGRVAFF; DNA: TGTGCCAGCAGCCAAGACGAGGGAAGAGTGGCTTTCTTT
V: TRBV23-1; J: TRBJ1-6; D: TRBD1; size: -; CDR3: CASSQTPLLTGGRNSPLHF; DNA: TGCGCCAGCAGTCAAACCCCGTTATTGACAGGGGGAAGGAATTCACCCCTCCACTTT
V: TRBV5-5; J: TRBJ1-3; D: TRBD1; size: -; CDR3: CASSSGTGGNTIYF; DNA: TGTGCCAGCAGCTCCGGGACAGGGGGAAACACCATATATTTT
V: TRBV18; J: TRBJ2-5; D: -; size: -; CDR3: CASSVGVGQETQYF; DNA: TGTGCCAGCTCAGTAGGGGTTGGCCAAGAGACCCAGTACTTC
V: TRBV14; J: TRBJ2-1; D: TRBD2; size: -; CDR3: CASSQDIGRASYNEQFF; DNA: TGTGCCAGCAGCCAAGATATCGGGAGGGCCTCCTACAATGAGCAGTTCTTC
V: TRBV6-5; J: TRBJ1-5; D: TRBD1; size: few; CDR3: CASSPDRGQNQPQHF; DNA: TGTGCCAGCAGTCCGGACAGGGGGCAGAATCAGCCCCAGCATTTT
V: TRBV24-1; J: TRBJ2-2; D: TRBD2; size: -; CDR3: CATSDPGLAGGTGELFF; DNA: TGTGCCACCAGTGACCCTGGACTAGCGGGAGGGACCGGGGAGCTGTTTTTT
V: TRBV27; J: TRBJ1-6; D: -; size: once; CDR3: CASSFWQAPLHF; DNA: TGTGCCAGCAGTTTCTGGCAGGCACCCCTCCACTTT
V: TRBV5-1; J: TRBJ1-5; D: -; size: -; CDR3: CASSSEGGQPQHF; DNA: TGCGCCAGCAGCTCCGAAGGCGGTCAGCCCCAGCATTTT
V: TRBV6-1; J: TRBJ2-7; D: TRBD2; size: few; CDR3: CASSEWVTGGAYEQYF; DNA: TGTGCCAGCAGTGAATGGGTTACGGGAGGGGCCTACGAGCAGTACTTC
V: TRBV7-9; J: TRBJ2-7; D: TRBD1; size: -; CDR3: CASSATTGQGRGGEQYF; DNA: TGTGCCAGCAGCGCCACAACGGGACAGGGACGGGGTGGCGAGCAGTACTTC
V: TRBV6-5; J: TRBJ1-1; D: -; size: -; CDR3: CASSYSEGRAFF; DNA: TGTGCCAGCAGTTACTCGGAGGGTAGAGCTTTCTTT
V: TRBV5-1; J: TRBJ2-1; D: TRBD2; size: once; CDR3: CASSLVGGTTYNEQFF; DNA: TGCGCCAGCAGCTTGGTAGGAGGGACTACCTACAATGAGCAGTTCTTC
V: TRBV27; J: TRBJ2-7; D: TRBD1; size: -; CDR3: CASSSRTGYTYEQYF; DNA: TGTGCCAGCAGCTCCCGGACAGGGTATACCTACGAGCAGTACTTC
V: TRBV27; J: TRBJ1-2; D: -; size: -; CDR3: CASSSDGGAYGYTF; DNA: TGTGCCAGCAGTTCGGACGGCGGGGCCTATGGCTACACCTTC
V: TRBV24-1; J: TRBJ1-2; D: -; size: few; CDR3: CATSDPTSGFGGYTF; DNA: TGTGCCACCAGTGATCCAACCTCAGGATTTGGTGGCTACACCTTC
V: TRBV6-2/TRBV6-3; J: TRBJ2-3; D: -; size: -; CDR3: CASSFSEDTQYF; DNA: TGTGCCAGCAGTTTTTCAGAAGATACGCAGTATTTT
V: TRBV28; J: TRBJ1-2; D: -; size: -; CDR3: CASSSNRDWGYGYTF; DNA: TGTGCCAGCAGTTCCAACAGGGATTGGGGCTATGGCTACACCTTC
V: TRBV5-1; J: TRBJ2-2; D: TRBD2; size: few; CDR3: CATYRTSGNTGELFF; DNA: TGCGCCACCTATAGGACTAGCGGGAACACCGGGGAGCTGTTTTTT